A single sample is the source of the 8 T cell receptor beta chains below, sequenced in a study of tumor-infiltrating lymphocytes in localized non-small cell lung cancer. TCRdb's copy holds only in-frame clones and misses some; the assay was immunoSEQ multiplex PCR. Of approximately 13,000 clones detected, approximately 68% appear once; the ten largest clones hold roughly 4.3%. Input material: lung tumor tissue. The receptors were sampled from a human donor with non-small cell lung cancer.

The chain uses TRBV11-1 and TRBJ2-1, with D perhaps TRBD2 (5 bases). The CDR3 covers 16 residues. Trimming shortened V by 1 base and J by 1 base, and 11 bases separated the two germline ends. Germline assignment: CDR1 SGHAT and CDR2 FQDESV (reference sequence). Here the CDR3 DNA reads TGTGCCAGCAGCTTAGGTGGGCGGGTATCCTACAATGAGCAGTTCTTC. It yields the protein CASSLGGRVSYNEQFF. The whole variable domain, filled in from reference TRBV11-1 and TRBJ2-1, reads EAEVAQSPRYKITEKSQAVAFWCDPISGHATLYWYRQILGQGPELLVQFQDESVVDDSQLPKDRFSAERLKGVDSTLKIQPAELGDSAMYLCASSLGGRVSYNEQFFGPGTRLTVL.

This clone appeared a few times. The chain recombines TRBV10-2 with TRBJ1-3, with D maybe TRBD1 (6 bases). V gave up 6 bases and J gave up 4 bases, with 13 bases separating them. Germline V gene lookup returns CDR1 WSHSY and CDR2 SAAADI. This CDR3 has 14 amino acids. CDR3 region: CASRGGGQGNTIYF. The CDR3 DNA reads as TGCGCCAGCAGAGGGGGAGGGCAGGGAAACACCATATATTTT.

The rearrangement links TRBV7-2 to TRBJ1-6; D unresolved. V was shortened by 5 bases and J by 6 bases, with 8 bases between the two germline ends. CDR3 size: 13 residues. Germline V gene data show CDR1 as SGHTA and CDR2 as FQGNSA. The CDR3 bases are TGTGCCAGCAGCCCCAGTAGTAATTCACCCCTCCACTTT. Its translation is CASSPSSNSPLHF.

This clone came up a few times. The CDR3 DNA reads TGTGCCAGCAGCTTAGGGGGTTACGAAAAACTGTTTTTT. Amino acid sequence: CASSLGGYEKLFF. V usage is TRBV11-2 and J usage is TRBJ1-4; no clear D gene. Per germline, CDR1 SGHAT and CDR2 FQNNGV. The CDR3 covers 13 residues. The germline V and J ends were trimmed by 1 base and 8 bases, with 8 bases remaining between them.

The chain uses TRBV15 and TRBJ1-2; weak D call: TRBD1 (6 bases). CDR1 and CDR2 from the germline V gene are LNHNV and YYDKDF (reference sequence). This CDR3 spans 14 amino acids. Trimming took off 1 base at V and 5 bases at J, with 11 bases between the two ends. The DNA for the CDR3 is TGTGCCACCAGCAGAGGAGTACAGGGTTATGGCTACACCTTC. The encoded protein is CATSRGVQGYGYTF.

In this sample, this clone turned up a few times. The chain carries TRBV4-2 and TRBJ1-2; D perhaps matches TRBD1 (5 bases). With 0 bases removed from V and 8 bases from J, the gap between germline ends came to 10 bases. The CDR3 has 13 residues. Per germline, CDR1 LGHNA and CDR2 YNFKEQ. CDR3 sequence reads: CASSQDGQNGYTF. CDR3 DNA sequence: TGTGCCAGCAGCCAAGACGGACAAAACGGCTACACCTTC.

This chain links TRBV2 with TRBJ1-2, with 7 bases fitting TRBD1. The germline V gene encodes CDR1 SNHLY and CDR2 FYNNEI. The trim removed 3 bases at V and 4 bases at J, leaving 2 bases unmatched. The CDR3 is 13 residues long. CDR3 in DNA: TGTGCCAGCAGTGATGGACAGGCCTATGGCTACACCTTC. Protein: CASSDGQAYGYTF.

This clone has just one count. V usage is TRBV28 and J usage is TRBJ2-7; 14 nucleotides agree with TRBD2. The V segment lost 6 bases and the J segment 3 bases; nucleotides outside the gene matches: 10. CDR1 MDHEN and CDR2 SYDVKM come from the germline V gene. The CDR3 has 17 residues. DNA of the CDR3: TGTGCCAGCAGCCCGGGACTAGCGGGAGTGGGTCGCTACGAGCAGTACTTC. It translates to CASSPGLAGVGRYEQYF. The whole variable domain, remainder taken from reference TRBV28 and TRBJ2-7, is DVKVTQSSRYLVKRTGEKVFLECVQDMDHENMFWYRQDPGLGLRLIYFSYDVKMKEKGDIPEGYSVSREKKERFSLILESASTNQTSMYLCASSPGLAGVGRYEQYFGPGTRLTVT.